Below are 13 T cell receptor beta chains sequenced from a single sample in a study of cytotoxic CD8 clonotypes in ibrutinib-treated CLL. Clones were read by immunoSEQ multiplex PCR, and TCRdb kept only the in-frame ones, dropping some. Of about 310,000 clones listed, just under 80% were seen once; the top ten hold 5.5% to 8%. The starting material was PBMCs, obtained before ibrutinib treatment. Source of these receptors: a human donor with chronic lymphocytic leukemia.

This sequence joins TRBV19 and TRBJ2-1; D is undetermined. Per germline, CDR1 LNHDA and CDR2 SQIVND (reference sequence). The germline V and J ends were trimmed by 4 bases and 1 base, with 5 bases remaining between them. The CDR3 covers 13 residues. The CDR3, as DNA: TGTGCCAGTAGTAGGTATTCCTACAATGAGCAGTTCTTC. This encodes CASSRYSYNEQFF. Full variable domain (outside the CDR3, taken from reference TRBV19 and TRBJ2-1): DGGITQSPKYLFRKEGQNVTLSCEQNLNHDAMYWYRQDPGQGLRLIYYSQIVNDFQKGDIAEGYSVSREKKESFPLTVTSAQKNPTAFYLCASSRYSYNEQFFGPGTRLTVL.

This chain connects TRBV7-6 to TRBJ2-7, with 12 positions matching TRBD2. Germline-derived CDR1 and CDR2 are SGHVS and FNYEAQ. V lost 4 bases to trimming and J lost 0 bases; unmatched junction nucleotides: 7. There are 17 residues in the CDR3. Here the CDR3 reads CASSSSGRAAVSYEQYF. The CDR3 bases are TGTGCCAGCAGCTCTAGCGGGAGGGCCGCTGTCTCCTACGAGCAGTACTTC.

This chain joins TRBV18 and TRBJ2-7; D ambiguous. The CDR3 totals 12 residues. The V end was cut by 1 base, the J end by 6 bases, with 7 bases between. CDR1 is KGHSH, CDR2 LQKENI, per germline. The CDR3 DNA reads TGTGCCAGCTCACCACTGGGTCGCGAGCAGTACTTC. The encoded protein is CASSPLGREQYF. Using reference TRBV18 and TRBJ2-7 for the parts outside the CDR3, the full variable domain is NAGVMQNPRHLVRRRGQEARLRCSPMKGHSHVYWYRQLPEEGLKFMVYLQKENIIDESGMPKERFSAEFPKEGPSILRIQQVVRGDSAAYFCASSPLGREQYFGPGTRLTVT.

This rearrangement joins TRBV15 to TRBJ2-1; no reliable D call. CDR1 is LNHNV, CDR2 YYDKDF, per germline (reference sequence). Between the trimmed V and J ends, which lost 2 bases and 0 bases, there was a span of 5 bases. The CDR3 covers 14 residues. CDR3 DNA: TGTGCCACCAGCAGACAGAGCTCCTACAATGAGCAGTTCTTC. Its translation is CATSRQSSYNEQFF.

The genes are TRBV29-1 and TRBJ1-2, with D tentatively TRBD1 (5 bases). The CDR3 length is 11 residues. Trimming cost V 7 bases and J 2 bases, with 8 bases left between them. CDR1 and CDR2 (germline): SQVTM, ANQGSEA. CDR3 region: CSGGTNYGYTF. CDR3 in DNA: TGCAGCGGTGGGACCAACTATGGCTACACCTTC.

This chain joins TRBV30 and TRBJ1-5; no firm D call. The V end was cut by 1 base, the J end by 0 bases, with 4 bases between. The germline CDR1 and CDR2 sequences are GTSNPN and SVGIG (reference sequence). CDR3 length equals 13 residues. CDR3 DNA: TGTGCCTGGAGTGATTATAGCAATCAGCCCCAGCATTTT. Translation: CAWSDYSNQPQHF.

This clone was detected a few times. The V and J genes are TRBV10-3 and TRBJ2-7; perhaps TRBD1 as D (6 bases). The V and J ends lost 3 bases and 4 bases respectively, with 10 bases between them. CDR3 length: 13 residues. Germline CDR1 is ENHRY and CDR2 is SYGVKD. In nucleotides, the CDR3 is TGTGCCATCAGTGATCGACAGGAGTACGAGCAGTACTTC. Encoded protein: CAISDRQEYEQYF.

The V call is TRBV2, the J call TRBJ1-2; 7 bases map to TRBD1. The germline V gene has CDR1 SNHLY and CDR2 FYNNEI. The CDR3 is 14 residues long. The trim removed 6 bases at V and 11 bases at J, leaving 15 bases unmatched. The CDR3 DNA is TGTGCCAGCAGGGCGACAGGGTCCTTACTGGGATACACCTTC. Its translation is CASRATGSLLGYTF.

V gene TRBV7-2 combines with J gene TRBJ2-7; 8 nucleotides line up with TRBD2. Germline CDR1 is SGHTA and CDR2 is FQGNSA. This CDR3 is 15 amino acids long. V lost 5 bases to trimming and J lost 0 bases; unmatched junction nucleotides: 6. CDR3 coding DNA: TGTGCCAGCAGCCCGGCCCTAGCGGGCTCCTACGAGCAGTACTTC. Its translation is CASSPALAGSYEQYF. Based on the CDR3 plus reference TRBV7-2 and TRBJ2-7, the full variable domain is GAGVSQSPSNKVTEKGKDVELRCDPISGHTALYWYRQSLGQGLEFLIYFQGNSAPDKSGLPSDRFSAERTGGSVSTLTIQRTQQEDSAVYLCASSPALAGSYEQYFGPGTRLTVT.

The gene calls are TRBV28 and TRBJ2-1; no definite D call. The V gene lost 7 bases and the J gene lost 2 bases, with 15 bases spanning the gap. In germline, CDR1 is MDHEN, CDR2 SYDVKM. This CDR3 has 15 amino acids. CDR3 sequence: CASNVFSGTYNEQFF. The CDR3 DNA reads TGTGCCAGCAATGTATTCAGTGGCACCTACAATGAGCAGTTCTTC.

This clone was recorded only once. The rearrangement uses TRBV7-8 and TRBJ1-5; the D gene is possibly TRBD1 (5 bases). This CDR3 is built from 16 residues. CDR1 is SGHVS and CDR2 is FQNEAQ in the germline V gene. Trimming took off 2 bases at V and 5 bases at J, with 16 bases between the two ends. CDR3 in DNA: TGTGCCAGCAGCTTATCTTGGCAGGGCTTCGATCAGCCCCAGCATTTT. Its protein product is CASSLSWQGFDQPQHF.

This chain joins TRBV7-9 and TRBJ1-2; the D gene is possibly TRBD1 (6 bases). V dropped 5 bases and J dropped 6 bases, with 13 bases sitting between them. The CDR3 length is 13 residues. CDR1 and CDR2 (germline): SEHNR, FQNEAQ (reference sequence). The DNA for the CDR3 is TGTGCCAGCAGCACCGACAGGTTCGATGGCTACACCTTC. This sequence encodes CASSTDRFDGYTF.

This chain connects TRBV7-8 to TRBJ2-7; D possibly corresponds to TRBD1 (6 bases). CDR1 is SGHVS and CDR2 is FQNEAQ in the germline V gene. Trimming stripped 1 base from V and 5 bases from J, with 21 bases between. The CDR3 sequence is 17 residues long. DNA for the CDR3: TGTGCCAGCAGCTTAGGTCGTCCCGGGATGAGACAGGACGAGCAGTACTTC. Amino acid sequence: CASSLGRPGMRQDEQYF.